This TCR beta chain was captured in a study of cytotoxic CD8 clonotypes in ibrutinib-treated CLL. Trimming removed 5 bases from V and 4 bases from J, with 9 bases in between. Germline assignment: CDR1 SEHNR and CDR2 FQNEAQ (reference sequence). This CDR3 has 13 amino acids. Profiling relied on immunoSEQ multiplex PCR, and the TCRdb table lists in-frame clones only, not all of them. This table has approximately 200,000 clones, approximately 68% appearing once. The chain carries TRBV7-9 and TRBJ2-1; D is ambiguous. The receptor's source is a human donor with chronic lymphocytic leukemia. The sample in question was PBMCs, obtained after 24 months of ibrutinib treatment. The CDR3 region is CASSLNTYNEQFF. Here the CDR3 DNA reads TGTGCCAGCAGCCTCAATACGTACAATGAGCAGTTCTTC. The full variable domain, in which reference TRBV7-9 and TRBJ2-1 provide the parts outside the CDR3, is DTGVSQNPRHKITKRGQNVTFRCDPISEHNRLYWYRQTLGQGPEFLTYFQNEAQLEKSRLLSDRFSAERPKGSFSTLEIQRTEQGDSAMYLCASSLNTYNEQFFGPGTRLTVL.